These 32 T cell receptor beta chains originate from one sample sequenced in a study of CD8 T cells in ankylosing spondylitis. TCRdb independently ran MiXCR on the 5' RACE reads; one entry per CDR3 protein. This table has approximately 200,000 distinct CDR3 sequences, 13% appearing once. Sample: blood, either unsorted or a sorted T cell fraction (not recorded which). The source is a male donor with ankylosing spondylitis or in good health (not recorded which).

Only a few counts were recorded for this clonotype. This chain joins TRBV27 and TRBJ2-1; D might be TRBD2 (6 bases). V shed 0 bases and J shed 9 bases, with 9 bases lying between them. CDR1 is MNHEY and CDR2 is SMNVEV in the germline V gene (reference sequence). The CDR3 has 13 residues. As DNA, the CDR3 is TGTGCCAGCAGTTTATCTAGGAGGGGTGAGCAGTTCTTC. Translating it yields CASSLSRRGEQFF.

The sample holds a few counts of this clonotype. The chain links TRBV18 to TRBJ2-7, with D perhaps TRBD1 or TRBD2 (7 bases each). The CDR3 length is 19 residues. In germline, CDR1 is KGHSH, CDR2 LQKENI. V shed 3 bases and J shed 0 bases, with 24 bases lying between them. CDR3 DNA sequence: TGTGCCAGCTCACCGCTCCGGGACAGCGGGACTTACAGCTCCTACGAGCAGTACTTC. Translation gives CASSPLRDSGTYSSYEQYF.

V gene TRBV12-3 or TRBV12-4 combines with J gene TRBJ2-1; no clear D gene. The CDR3 has 15 residues. V lost 2 bases, J lost 3 bases, and 11 bases lay in between. The CDR3 DNA is TGTGCCAGCAGTTTAAGTCCCTCTGGCTACAATGAGCAGTTCTTC. Protein sequence: CASSLSPSGYNEQFF.

This chain connects TRBV27 to TRBJ1-4, with D unresolved. From germline, CDR1 is MNHEY and CDR2 SMNVEV (reference sequence). V lost 5 bases, J lost 6 bases, and 10 bases lay in between. The CDR3 totals 13 residues. CDR3 protein: CASSPGSHEKLFF. The CDR3 nucleotides read TGTGCCAGCAGTCCGGGTTCGCATGAAAAACTGTTTTTT.

This clonotype has more than one count but fewer than ten. The chain has TRBV7-9 and TRBJ1-5; no clear D. There are 12 residues in the CDR3. The V gene lost 4 bases and the J gene lost 5 bases, with 6 bases spanning the gap. Germline CDR1 and CDR2: SEHNR and FQNEAQ (reference sequence). The CDR3 coding sequence is TGTGCCAGCAGCTGGTGGGATCAGCCCCAGCATTTT. Its translation is CASSWWDQPQHF.

The sample holds many counts of this clonotype. This rearrangement joins TRBV3-1 to TRBJ2-1; 12 nucleotides match TRBD2. V gave up 4 bases and J gave up 3 bases; unmatched junction bases: 4. The CDR3 is 16 amino acids. The germline CDR1 and CDR2 sequences are LGHDT and YNNKEL (reference sequence). The CDR3 region has the DNA TGTGCCAGCAGCCCTCGGACTAGCGGGGACTACAATGAGCAGTTCTTC. Protein sequence: CASSPRTSGDYNEQFF.

This clonotype was detected a few times. The chain couples TRBV7-9 to TRBJ1-2; D remains ambiguous. V lost 1 base, J lost 0 bases, and 12 bases lay in between. The CDR3 consists of 16 residues. Germline V lookup: CDR1 SEHNR, CDR2 FQNEAQ (reference sequence). Here the CDR3 DNA reads TGTGCCAGCAGCTTAGAGGTCACCTTGGCTAACTATGGCTACACCTTC. Its translation: CASSLEVTLANYGYTF.

This clonotype was counted ten times or more. This chain links TRBV27 with TRBJ1-1; tentative D call: TRBD1 (5 bases). The CDR3 is 14 amino acids. Germline loops: CDR1 MNHEY, CDR2 SMNVEV (reference sequence). V was clipped by 3 bases and J by 3 bases, with 11 bases between them. Written as DNA, the CDR3 is TGTGCCAGCAGTTTCTCCACGGGGGACACTGAAGCTTTCTTT. It is translated as CASSFSTGDTEAFF.

Ten or more counts support this clonotype. The rearrangement joins TRBV7-9 to TRBJ1-1; D remains ambiguous. The CDR3 has 12 amino acids. Germline lookup yields CDR1 SEHNR and CDR2 FQNEAQ (reference sequence). Deletions cut 4 bases from V and 4 bases from J, with 7 bases between. The CDR3 DNA reads as TGTGCCAGCAGCTACGCCTCCACTGAAGCTTTCTTT. Its translation: CASSYASTEAFF. The complete variable domain, with remaining parts taken from reference TRBV7-9 and TRBJ1-1, reads DTGVSQNPRHKITKRGQNVTFRCDPISEHNRLYWYRQTLGQGPEFLTYFQNEAQLEKSRLLSDRFSAERPKGSFSTLEIQRTEQGDSAMYLCASSYASTEAFFGQGTRLTVV.

The chain uses TRBV29-1 and TRBJ2-1; 10 bases are shared with TRBD1. Germline V lookup: CDR1 SQVTM, CDR2 ANQGSEA. Trimming cost V 3 bases and J 7 bases; bases outside gene matches: 6. The CDR3 loop spans 14 amino acids. DNA of the CDR3: TGCAGCGTTGACCCGGGACAGGGGTTGAATGAGCAGTTCTTC. Its protein is CSVDPGQGLNEQFF.

The chain uses TRBV25-1 and TRBJ1-1; the D is unclear. CDR3 size: 12 residues. V was pared by 1 base and J by 3 bases, with 3 bases between. CDR1 and CDR2 from the germline V gene are MGHDK and SYGVNS. CDR3: CASSEWDTEAFF. CDR3 sequence (DNA): TGTGCCAGCAGTGAATGGGACACTGAAGCTTTCTTT.

The V gene is TRBV7-2, the J gene TRBJ1-1; no firm D call. Germline CDR1 and CDR2: SGHTA and FQGNSA. There are 13 residues in the CDR3. Trimming removed 3 bases at V and 5 bases at J, with 10 bases between. The CDR3 DNA is TGTGCCAGCAGCTTCCCTGAGGGAACTGAAGCTTTCTTT. Its translation is CASSFPEGTEAFF.

This clonotype showed up just a few times. V and J are TRBV29-1 and TRBJ2-3, with D possibly matching TRBD1 (6 bases). Trimming pared 3 bases from V and 4 bases from J, leaving 14 bases between. This CDR3 is 14 amino acids long. CDR1 and CDR2 from the germline V gene are SQVTM and ANQGSEA. This CDR3 is CSVESGVGADTQYF. In nucleotides, the CDR3 is TGCAGCGTTGAGTCAGGGGTCGGGGCAGATACGCAGTATTTT.

The gene calls are TRBV7-2 and TRBJ2-3, with 7 positions matching TRBD2. The germline V gene encodes CDR1 SGHTA and CDR2 FQGNSA. With 3 bases clipped from V and 0 bases from J, the junction kept 3 bases outside the gene matches. This CDR3 has 15 amino acids. In nucleotides, the CDR3 is TGTGCCAGCAGCTTGCTAGCGGTTAGCACAGATACGCAGTATTTT. This gives the protein CASSLLAVSTDTQYF.

The chain is built from TRBV25-1 and TRBJ2-7; D gene ambiguous. In germline, CDR1 is MGHDK, CDR2 SYGVNS. V dropped 4 bases and J dropped 7 bases, with 11 bases sitting between them. CDR3 length: 12 amino acids. This CDR3 reads CASSGGPEEQYF. The DNA of the CDR3 is TGTGCCAGCAGTGGAGGCCCGGAGGAGCAGTACTTC.

The rearrangement joins TRBV19 to TRBJ1-2; unclear D gene. V was cut by 2 bases and J by 8 bases, with 6 bases left in between. This CDR3 has 11 residues. Germline assignment: CDR1 LNHDA and CDR2 SQIVND (reference sequence). The CDR3 nucleotides are TGTGCCAGTAGTATAAGCCTCGGCTACACCTTC. Its protein product is CASSISLGYTF.

This clonotype was counted only a few times. The chain carries TRBV7-6 and TRBJ2-5, with D unclear. The V gene lost 2 bases and the J gene lost 0 bases, with 10 bases spanning the gap. This CDR3 is 15 amino acids long. Germline loops: CDR1 SGHVS, CDR2 FNYEAQ. The CDR3, as DNA: TGTGCCAGCAGCTTATTTCTTGACAACCAAGAGACCCAGTACTTC. Amino acids: CASSLFLDNQETQYF.

The V call is TRBV12-3 or TRBV12-4, the J call TRBJ2-7; D not resolved. CDR3 size: 13 residues. V was clipped by 6 bases and J by 0 bases, with 9 bases between them. CDR3 sequence (DNA): TGTGCCAGCAGCCCCCCAATCTCCTACGAGCAGTACTTC. Protein: CASSPPISYEQYF.

The CDR3 DNA reads TGTGCTTGGGGACAGGGCATCAACACTGAAGCTTTCTTT. This codes for CAWGQGINTEAFF. J is TRBJ1-1 and V is TRBV2, with TRBD1 matching over 9 bases. Germline V gives CDR1 SNHLY, CDR2 FYNNEI. The CDR3 covers 13 residues.

The rearrangement joins TRBV27 to TRBJ2-1; 10 bases agree with TRBD2. In germline, CDR1 is MNHEY, CDR2 SMNVEV (reference sequence). V dropped 10 bases and J dropped 3; count of bases not matched to a gene: 9. The CDR3 runs 15 residues. For the CDR3, the DNA is TGTGCCACTACACCACTAGCGGGGAGCTACAATGAGCAGTTCTTC. Its translation: CATTPLAGSYNEQFF.

This clonotype showed up just a few times. The chain couples TRBV5-6 to TRBJ2-2; 9 bases are a match to TRBD2. J was trimmed by 0 bases and V by 3 bases; bases with no gene match: 3. CDR1 is SGHDT and CDR2 is YYEEEE in the germline V gene. The CDR3 is made up of 16 amino acids. Here the CDR3 reads CASSSAGGANTGELFF. The CDR3 nucleotides are TGTGCCAGCAGCTCAGCGGGGGGAGCGAACACCGGGGAGCTGTTTTTT.

V is TRBV5-5 and J is TRBJ1-1; no definite D call. The CDR3 runs to 13 residues. Germline assignment: CDR1 SGHKS and CDR2 YYEKEE (reference sequence). Trimming cost V 4 bases and J 5 bases, with 12 bases left between them. CDR3 sequence (DNA): TGTGCCAGCAGCACCTTCTCGGGGACTGAAGCTTTCTTT. Translation gives CASSTFSGTEAFF.

This clonotype has just a few counts. The chain employs TRBV7-9 and TRBJ2-5; the D is unclear. CDR1 and CDR2 from the germline V gene are SEHNR and FQNEAQ (reference sequence). The V and J ends lost 1 base and 4 bases respectively, with 16 bases between them. The CDR3 runs 16 residues. The CDR3 coding sequence is TGTGCCAGCAGCTTAGGACCCGCCGAGCCGCGAGAGACCCAGTACTTC. Encoded protein: CASSLGPAEPRETQYF.

The chain is built from TRBV5-6 and TRBJ2-1, with 10 bases lining up with TRBD1. The germline V gene encodes CDR1 SGHDT and CDR2 YYEEEE. This CDR3 contains 15 residues. V lost 2 bases to trimming and J lost 10 bases; unmatched junction nucleotides: 9. The DNA of the CDR3 is TGTGCCAGCAGCTTCCCGGGACAGGGGTTCAACGAGCAGTTCTTC. Translation gives CASSFPGQGFNEQFF.

This clonotype was counted ten times or more. The chain joins TRBV4-1 to TRBJ1-1; D gene unclear. From germline, CDR1 is MGHRA and CDR2 YSYEKL. This CDR3 spans 15 amino acids. V lost 5 bases to trimming and J lost 7 bases, with 20 bases between them. This CDR3 is CASSDSVDAKIEAFF. CDR3 in DNA: TGCGCCAGCAGCGACTCGGTTGACGCTAAAATTGAAGCTTTCTTT.

The chain joins TRBV15 to TRBJ2-3, with 8 bases that match TRBD2. In germline, CDR1 is LNHNV, CDR2 YYDKDF (reference sequence). The trim removed 1 base at V and 2 bases at J, leaving 2 bases unmatched. This CDR3 has 15 amino acids. CDR3 nucleotides: TGTGCCACCAGCAGAGGTAGCGGGGCCACAGATACGCAGTATTTT. Residues: CATSRGSGATDTQYF.

This clonotype was counted at least ten times. The chain employs TRBV7-9 and TRBJ2-7; no firm D call. Trimming removed 7 bases from V and 0 bases from J, with 13 bases in between. The CDR3 loop spans 14 amino acids. Germline-derived CDR1 and CDR2 are SEHNR and FQNEAQ (reference sequence). The chain's CDR3 is CASTSTESSYEQYF. The DNA of the CDR3 is TGTGCCAGCACCTCAACGGAGAGCTCCTACGAGCAGTACTTC.

This clonotype has ten or more counts. The V gene is TRBV7-6, the J gene TRBJ2-7, with a weak D call TRBD1 (5 bases). Trimming removed 8 bases from V and 3 bases from J, with 14 bases in between. The CDR3 is made up of 13 amino acids. Germline V gives CDR1 SGHVS, CDR2 FNYEAQ. The chain's CDR3 is CASVSARGYEQYF. CDR3 bases: TGTGCCAGCGTCTCAGCAAGGGGCTACGAGCAGTACTTC.

J is TRBJ2-3 and V is TRBV27; the D is unclear. The CDR3 runs to 14 residues. The germline V gene encodes CDR1 MNHEY and CDR2 SMNVEV (reference sequence). The V end lost 5 bases, the J end lost 2 bases, and 11 bases lay between the germline ends. As DNA, the CDR3 is TGTGCCAGCAGTCCCATGGGCGCCACAGATACGCAGTATTTT. Translating gives CASSPMGATDTQYF.

This clonotype turned up a few times. The chain has TRBV27 and TRBJ2-2, with D unresolved. CDR1 and CDR2 (germline): MNHEY, SMNVEV (reference sequence). V lost 4 bases and J lost 6, with 6 bases in between. The CDR3 has 12 amino acids. This chain's CDR3 is CASSWAAGELFF. In DNA form, the CDR3 reads TGTGCCAGCAGTTGGGCCGCCGGGGAGCTGTTTTTT.

This sequence joins TRBV12-3 or TRBV12-4 and TRBJ2-6; 13 nucleotides line up with TRBD2. The CDR3 loop spans 19 amino acids. The trim removed 6 bases at V and 0 bases at J, leaving 8 bases unmatched. The CDR3 loop reads CASSHYRTSGSSGANVLTF. The CDR3 coding sequence is TGTGCCAGCAGCCATTATCGGACTAGCGGGAGCTCTGGGGCCAACGTCCTGACTTTC.

The rearrangement uses TRBV5-8 and TRBJ2-1; the match to TRBD2 covers 13 bases. The junction had 6 bases not matched to a gene; V was cut back by 4 bases and J by 8 bases. CDR1 is SGHTS and CDR2 is YDEGEE in the germline V gene. The CDR3 is made up of 15 amino acids. In DNA, the CDR3 is TGTGCCAGCAGCACGACTAGCGGGGGGTGGGATGAGCAGTTCTTC. It is translated as CASSTTSGGWDEQFF.